Below are 31 T cell receptor beta chains sequenced from a single sample in a study of control samples from healthy donors and cancer patients. Sequencing used immunoSEQ multiplex PCR; TCRdb keeps in-frame clones, though not all of them. The data contain 100,000 to 130,000 clones, approximately 84% of them singletons. Sequencing used blood. The receptors originated from a man younger than 35 in good health.

This clone was detected once. V usage is TRBV7-2 and J usage is TRBJ1-3; 7 nucleotides align to TRBD1. The CDR3 is 16 residues long. J lost 4 bases, V lost 5 bases, and 11 bases had no gene match. Germline V gives CDR1 SGHTA, CDR2 FQGNSA. CDR3 bases: TGTGCCAGCAGCCAAGGGGGCGCTTCGGCCGGAAACACCATATATTTT. This translates into CASSQGGASAGNTIYF. The variable domain in full, with the rest retrieved from reference TRBV7-2 and TRBJ1-3, is GAGVSQSPSNKVTEKGKDVELRCDPISGHTALYWYRQSLGQGLEFLIYFQGNSAPDKSGLPSDRFSAERTGGSVSTLTIQRTQQEDSAVYLCASSQGGASAGNTIYFGEGSWLTVV.

The V gene is TRBV6-5, the J gene TRBJ2-5; the D gene could be TRBD1 or TRBD2 (5 bases each). Germline CDR1 MNHEY, CDR2 SVGAGI. V lost 8 bases to trimming and J lost 4 bases, with 14 bases between them. The CDR3 runs to 13 residues. CDR3 sequence: CASFDWGRETQYF. The CDR3 nucleotides are TGTGCCAGCTTCGACTGGGGGAGAGAGACCCAGTACTTC.

V gene TRBV28 combines with J gene TRBJ2-3, with D perhaps TRBD2 (6 bases). The V end lost 4 bases, the J end lost 4 bases, and 15 bases lay between the germline ends. Germline V gene sequence: CDR1 MDHEN, CDR2 SYDVKM. The CDR3 covers 15 residues. As DNA, the CDR3 is TGTGCCAGCAGTTACTCGGGGGAGGAAGCAGATACGCAGTATTTT. Encoded protein: CASSYSGEEADTQYF.

The chain couples TRBV25-1 to TRBJ2-3; D not resolved. V was trimmed by 6 bases and J by 0 bases, leaving 7 bases between them. The CDR3 runs 13 residues. Germline assignment: CDR1 MGHDK and CDR2 SYGVNS. As DNA, the CDR3 is TGTGCCAGCAGCCCCTCTAGCACAGATACGCAGTATTTT. Amino acid sequence: CASSPSSTDTQYF.

The J gene is TRBJ2-5, the V gene TRBV4-1, with 7 bases aligning to TRBD1. CDR1 is MGHRA and CDR2 is YSYEKL in the germline V gene. The CDR3 contains 14 residues. After removal of 4 bases from V and 3 bases from J, the junction contained 5 bases not matched to a gene. CDR3 DNA: TGCGCCAGCAGCCCTCAGGGGGAAAAAGAGACCCAGTACTTC. As protein: CASSPQGEKETQYF.

The rearrangement joins TRBV7-8 to TRBJ1-5; TRBD1 might be the D (5 bases). Germline CDR1 is SGHVS and CDR2 is FQNEAQ. Deletions cut 4 bases from V and 2 bases from J, with 9 bases between. The length of the CDR3 is 14 residues. The CDR3 region is CASSSGAGNQPQHF. CDR3 bases: TGTGCCAGCAGCTCCGGGGCTGGCAATCAGCCCCAGCATTTT.

Worth noting for this clone: Within the sample, other DNA sequences also encode this same CDR3. The chain is built from TRBV27 and TRBJ1-2, with a weak D call TRBD1 (6 bases). Germline CDR1 MNHEY, CDR2 SMNVEV (reference sequence). This CDR3 is built from 13 residues. V was cut by 5 bases and J by 12 bases, with 19 bases left in between. This chain's CDR3 is CASSQNQGHPNTF. The CDR3 DNA reads as TGTGCCAGCAGTCAGAATCAGGGACACCCAAACACCTTC.

CDR3 sequence: CASSPRRQGARTEAFF. CDR3 DNA: TGTGCCAGCTCACCCCGGAGACAGGGGGCGAGGACTGAAGCTTTCTTT. The chain has TRBV18 and TRBJ1-1; 10 positions match TRBD1. With 3 bases clipped from V and 5 bases from J, the junction kept 9 bases outside the gene matches. This CDR3 comprises 16 residues. The germline V gene encodes CDR1 KGHSH and CDR2 LQKENI.

The chain combines TRBV7-9 with TRBJ2-5; D unclear. CDR3 size: 12 residues. Germline values: CDR1 SEHNR, CDR2 FQNEAQ (reference sequence). V was shortened by 1 base and J by 4 bases, with 4 bases between the two germline ends. The CDR3 coding sequence is TGTGCCAGCAGCTTAGGACCAGAGACCCAGTACTTC. This sequence encodes CASSLGPETQYF.

This clone came up a few times. The chain combines TRBV2 with TRBJ1-2, with no clear D. This CDR3 has 11 amino acids. Germline V CDR1 and CDR2: SNHLY, FYNNEI. V was shortened by 8 bases and J by 3 bases, with 7 bases between the two germline ends. The CDR3 DNA reads as TGTGCCAGCTTGGAGGACTATGGCTACACCTTC. It is translated as CASLEDYGYTF. The full variable domain, completed using reference TRBV2 and TRBJ1-2, is EPEVTQTPSHQVTQMGQEVILRCVPISNHLYFYWYRQILGQKVEFLVSFYNNEISEKSEIFDDQFSVERPDGSNFTLKIRSTKLEDSAMYFCASLEDYGYTFGSGTRLTVV.

In the case of this clone: Distinct nucleotide sequences in the sample also encode this CDR3. This chain uses TRBV5-1 with TRBJ1-1; D unclear. Trimming stripped 1 base from V and 0 bases from J, with 4 bases between. Germline values: CDR1 SGHRS, CDR2 YFSETQ. CDR3 size: 13 residues. The CDR3 reads CASSLSLNTEAFF. The CDR3 region has the DNA TGCGCCAGCAGCTTGAGTCTGAACACTGAAGCTTTCTTT. Drawing the rest from reference TRBV5-1 and TRBJ1-1, the complete variable domain is KAGVTQTPRYLIKTRGQQVTLSCSPISGHRSVSWYQQTPGQGLQFLFEYFSETQRNKGNFPGRFSGRQFSNSRSEMNVSTLELGDSALYLCASSLSLNTEAFFGQGTRLTVV.

This chain's CDR3 is CASSLDGDSNQPQHF. Here the CDR3 DNA reads TGTGCCAGCAGCTTAGATGGGGATAGCAATCAGCCCCAGCATTTT. The rearrangement joins TRBV7-2 to TRBJ1-5; D is uncertain. The CDR3 runs 15 residues. Germline V CDR1 and CDR2: SGHTA, FQGNSA. The V end was cut by 1 base, the J end by 0 bases, with 7 bases between.

This clone has just a few counts. The chain is built from TRBV10-1 and TRBJ2-7, with D perhaps matching TRBD2 (5 bases). V was pared by 8 bases and J by 3 bases, with 14 bases between. The CDR3 totals 13 residues. From germline, CDR1 is WNHNN and CDR2 SYGVQD (reference sequence). CDR3 sequence (DNA): TGCGCCAGCCGGCGGGCGCCTTACTACGAGCAGTACGTC. Amino acid sequence: CASRRAPYYEQYV.

The rearrangement joins TRBV6-1 to TRBJ2-5; 7 bases fit TRBD1. Trimming cost V 2 bases and J 1 base; bases outside gene matches: 4. The CDR3 sequence is 15 residues long. CDR1 and CDR2 from the germline V gene are MNHNS and SASEGT. The DNA for the CDR3 is TGTGCCAGCAGTGAAATAGGGGGCTCCCAAGAGACCCAGTACTTC. Translated, it gives CASSEIGGSQETQYF.

This clone was detected many times. The same CDR3 is also encoded by other DNA sequences in this sample. The CDR3 reads CASSIGAGGRQPQHF. The CDR3 DNA follows: TGTGCCAGTAGTATCGGGGCAGGGGGTCGTCAGCCCCAGCATTTT. This chain uses TRBV19 with TRBJ1-5; 7 bases are a match to TRBD1. With V trimmed by 3 bases and J by 6 bases, 8 bases remained unmatched. Germline CDR1 and CDR2: LNHDA and SQIVND (reference sequence). The CDR3 length is 15 residues.

This chain connects TRBV4-2 to TRBJ2-3, with 12 positions matching TRBD2. Germline CDR1 LGHNA, CDR2 YNFKEQ. CDR3 length: 17 residues. Trimming cost V 2 bases and J 3 bases; bases outside gene matches: 6. The CDR3 sequence is CASSQSPSGGATDTQYF. CDR3 nucleotides: TGTGCCAGCAGCCAATCCCCTAGCGGGGGGGCAACAGATACGCAGTATTTT.

The chain couples TRBV5-4 to TRBJ2-7, with a possible D match to TRBD2 (7 bases). Trimming took 1 base from V and 2 from J, leaving 13 bases between them. Germline CDR1 SGHNT, CDR2 YYREEE (reference sequence). The CDR3 is 15 amino acids. The CDR3 nucleotides are TGTGCCAGCAGCTTGATGGGGGGGCGAGCCTACGAGCAGTACTTC. Its protein product is CASSLMGGRAYEQYF.

This rearrangement joins TRBV19 to TRBJ2-7; 7 bases map to TRBD2. Trimming removed 5 bases from V and 5 bases from J; junction bases left unmatched: 15. The CDR3 is 16 amino acids. Germline values: CDR1 LNHDA, CDR2 SQIVND (reference sequence). This CDR3 reads CASSPTTSYSPDEQYF. Written as DNA, the CDR3 is TGTGCCAGTAGTCCGACGACTAGCTATAGTCCCGACGAGCAGTACTTC. Full variable domain (outside the CDR3, taken from reference TRBV19 and TRBJ2-7): DGGITQSPKYLFRKEGQNVTLSCEQNLNHDAMYWYRQDPGQGLRLIYYSQIVNDFQKGDIAEGYSVSREKKESFPLTVTSAQKNPTAFYLCASSPTTSYSPDEQYFGPGTRLTVT.

The chain employs TRBV9 and TRBJ1-3; 9 bases agree with TRBD1. The CDR3 extends over 15 amino acids. V dropped 4 bases and J dropped 3; count of bases not matched to a gene: 5. Germline V gene data show CDR1 as SGDLS and CDR2 as YYNGEE. The CDR3 loop reads CASSKTGGDGNTIYF. CDR3 in DNA: TGTGCCAGCAGCAAAACAGGGGGCGATGGAAACACCATATATTTT.

V and J are TRBV24-1 and TRBJ2-2; 8 bases line up with TRBD1. V lost 4 bases to trimming and J lost 4 bases; unmatched junction nucleotides: 10. CDR1 KGHDR and CDR2 SFDVKD come from the germline V gene. The CDR3 is 17 residues long. Here the CDR3 DNA reads TGTGCCACCAGTGACACGGACAGGGAGGATTTCACCGGGGAGCTGTTTTTT. This codes for CATSDTDREDFTGELFF.

This chain connects TRBV11-2 to TRBJ2-7; 9 bases align to TRBD2. This CDR3 comprises 16 residues. Trimming removed 4 bases from V and 2 bases from J; junction bases left unmatched: 9. Germline lookup yields CDR1 SGHAT and CDR2 FQNNGV. The chain's CDR3 is CASSSPGAGGPYEQYF. DNA of the CDR3: TGTGCCAGCAGCTCGCCCGGGGCGGGGGGGCCCTACGAGCAGTACTTC. The complete variable domain, with remaining parts taken from reference TRBV11-2 and TRBJ2-7, reads EAGVAQSPRYKIIEKRQSVAFWCNPISGHATLYWYQQILGQGPKLLIQFQNNGVVDDSQLPKDRFSAERLKGVDSTLKIQPAKLEDSAVYLCASSSPGAGGPYEQYFGPGTRLTVT.

The table lists this clone with a count of one. Here the CDR3 reads CASSLFNRQGVMNTEAFF. CDR3 sequence (DNA): TGCGCCAGCAGCTTGTTTAATAGACAGGGAGTCATGAACACTGAAGCTTTCTTT. The rearrangement links TRBV5-1 to TRBJ1-1; 7 bases line up with TRBD1. The germline V gene has CDR1 SGHRS and CDR2 YFSETQ. The CDR3 spans 18 residues. V was clipped by 1 base and J by 0 bases; unmatched bases: 12.

J is TRBJ2-7 and V is TRBV7-2; D unresolved. V was pared by 6 bases and J by 7 bases, with 19 bases between. The CDR3 has 14 residues. Looked up from germline, CDR1 is SGHTA and CDR2 is FQGNSA. In DNA form, the CDR3 reads TGTGCCAGCAGTTCCGGGCCTGGTAACTTGGAGCAGTACTTC. As protein: CASSSGPGNLEQYF.

V gene TRBV28 combines with J gene TRBJ1-1; the D gene is possibly TRBD1 (6 bases). The V and J ends lost 9 bases and 2 bases respectively, with 10 bases between them. The length of the CDR3 is 12 residues. Germline CDR1 reads MDHEN; CDR2 reads SYDVKM. Written as DNA, the CDR3 is TGTGCCAGTCGACAGGCTAACACTGAAGCTTTCTTT. Its translation: CASRQANTEAFF.

DNA for the CDR3: TGTGCCAGCAGTTACGTGACTGGAAACACCATATATTTT. Protein sequence: CASSYVTGNTIYF. The chain has TRBV6-6 and TRBJ1-3; the D is unclear. V was trimmed by 2 bases and J by 2 bases, leaving 4 bases between them. The CDR3 extends over 13 amino acids. Germline CDR1 is MNHNY and CDR2 is SVGAGI (reference sequence).

This sequence joins TRBV20-1 and TRBJ1-1, with 7 bases lining up with TRBD1. This CDR3 has 10 residues. Germline values: CDR1 DFQATT, CDR2 SNEGSKA (reference sequence). The V and J ends lost 4 bases and 10 bases, in that order; junction bases with no gene match: 3. The CDR3: CSATRGVAFF. The CDR3 DNA follows: TGCAGTGCTACCAGGGGGGTAGCTTTCTTT.

This clone was detected only a few times. The genes are TRBV5-1 and TRBJ2-5; 12 nucleotides align to TRBD2. CDR1 and CDR2 from the germline V gene are SGHRS and YFSETQ. This CDR3 is 17 amino acids long. V gave up 2 bases and J gave up 5 bases; unmatched junction bases: 10. Here the CDR3 reads CASSFTSGGFIRETQYF. In DNA, the CDR3 is TGCGCCAGCAGCTTTACTAGCGGGGGGTTCATAAGGGAGACCCAGTACTTC. Based on the CDR3 plus reference TRBV5-1 and TRBJ2-5, the full variable domain is KAGVTQTPRYLIKTRGQQVTLSCSPISGHRSVSWYQQTPGQGLQFLFEYFSETQRNKGNFPGRFSGRQFSNSRSEMNVSTLELGDSALYLCASSFTSGGFIRETQYFGPGTRLLVL.

V and J are TRBV6-2 or TRBV6-3 and TRBJ1-1; D unclear. In germline, CDR1 is MNHEY, CDR2 SVGEGT. Trimming left V 4 bases short and J 1 base short, with 7 bases between. CDR3 length equals 13 residues. In DNA, the CDR3 is TGTGCCAGCAGTTGGACGGAGAACACTGAAGCTTTCTTT. This encodes CASSWTENTEAFF.

This clone was found a few times. V is TRBV12-5 and J is TRBJ1-2, with 10 bases fitting TRBD1. This CDR3 spans 15 amino acids. Germline-derived CDR1 and CDR2 are LGHNT and FRNRAP. V lost 4 bases, J lost 6 bases, and 8 bases stayed unmatched. CDR3 sequence: CASGSSTGTGDGYTF. In nucleotides, the CDR3 is TGTGCTAGTGGTTCGTCAACCGGGACAGGGGATGGCTACACCTTC.

The chain combines TRBV5-6 with TRBJ2-7; 9 bases line up with TRBD1. Losses at the gene ends were 4 bases for V and 4 bases for J; bases not matched to a gene: 12. This CDR3 has 16 residues. The germline V gene encodes CDR1 SGHDT and CDR2 YYEEEE. CDR3 in DNA: TGTGCCAGCAGCCTTTTTAACAGGGGGCAAGGATACGAGCAGTACTTC. Its protein is CASSLFNRGQGYEQYF.

The rearrangement joins TRBV4-3 to TRBJ2-3, with D possibly being TRBD1 (6 bases). The CDR3 spans 13 residues. V lost 0 bases, J lost 10 bases, and 11 bases lay in between. Germline V gene sequence: CDR1 LGHNA, CDR2 YSLEER. The DNA of the CDR3 is TGCGCCAGCAGCCAAGAGGGGGCGAGTGCGCAGTATTTT. It encodes CASSQEGASAQYF.